This entry lists 10 T cell receptor beta chains sequenced from one sample in a study of STAT5B mutations in CD4+ large granular lymphocyte leukemia. The protocol was immunoSEQ multiplex PCR, while the TCRdb copy is restricted to in-frame clones and leaves out a portion. The sample lists around 30,000 clones, 65% to 75% occurring once. The sample consisted of CD4+ T cells from blood buffy coats. Receptors were obtained from a human donor in good health.

This clone showed up just a few times. The chain employs TRBV2 and TRBJ1-1; D not certain. V lost 6 bases and J lost 0, with 11 bases in between. CDR1 is SNHLY, CDR2 FYNNEI, per germline. The CDR3 consists of 14 residues. The CDR3 reads CASSGDIMNTEAFF. CDR3 sequence (DNA): TGTGCCAGCAGCGGTGACATTATGAACACTGAAGCTTTCTTT. Using reference TRBV2 and TRBJ1-1 for the parts outside the CDR3, the full variable domain is EPEVTQTPSHQVTQMGQEVILRCVPISNHLYFYWYRQILGQKVEFLVSFYNNEISEKSEIFDDQFSVERPDGSNFTLKIRSTKLEDSAMYFCASSGDIMNTEAFFGQGTRLTVV.

This clone was counted once. The chain employs TRBV19 and TRBJ2-1; D is uncertain. The CDR3 has 16 residues. Between the trimmed V and J ends, which lost 4 bases and 6 bases, there was a span of 19 bases. CDR1 is LNHDA, CDR2 SQIVND, per germline (reference sequence). Written as DNA, the CDR3 is TGTGCCAGTAGTACAATGGCAGGCCGAGTAGGCAATGAGCAGTTCTTC. Translation: CASSTMAGRVGNEQFF.

The genes are TRBV5-6 and TRBJ1-2, with D unresolved. Trimming removed 4 bases from V and 6 bases from J, with 13 bases in between. The CDR3 sequence is 13 residues long. CDR1 SGHDT and CDR2 YYEEEE come from the germline V gene. CDR3 in amino acids: CASSTRTGNGYTF. In nucleotides, the CDR3 is TGTGCCAGCAGCACCAGGACGGGGAATGGCTACACCTTC.

The V and J genes are TRBV5-1 and TRBJ1-1, with unresolved D. Germline V CDR1 and CDR2: SGHRS, YFSETQ. The CDR3 sequence is 16 residues long. V lost 0 bases and J 2 bases, leaving 14 bases between the germline ends. The CDR3 is CASSLDVLGGNTEAFF. The CDR3 coding sequence is TGCGCCAGCAGCTTGGATGTTCTGGGAGGAAACACTGAAGCTTTCTTT.

The chain links TRBV7-2 to TRBJ2-1, with 12 positions matching TRBD2. Per germline, CDR1 SGHTA and CDR2 FQGNSA. With 5 bases clipped from V and 4 bases from J, the junction kept 9 bases outside the gene matches. The CDR3 is made up of 17 amino acids. The CDR3 reads CASSLLGTSGPYNEQFF. The CDR3 coding sequence is TGTGCCAGCAGCCTACTTGGGACTAGCGGGCCATACAATGAGCAGTTCTTC.

CDR3 region: CASSIQGGPTEAFF. The DNA for the CDR3 is TGTGCCAGTAGTATACAGGGGGGCCCCACTGAAGCTTTCTTT. The chain links TRBV19 to TRBJ1-1; 7 nucleotides agree with TRBD1. CDR1 is LNHDA, CDR2 SQIVND, per germline (reference sequence). Unmatched junction bases numbered 4, after V lost 2 bases and J lost 4 bases. The CDR3 loop spans 14 amino acids.

The chain employs TRBV10-2 and TRBJ1-2; the match to TRBD1 covers 7 bases. V was pared by 0 bases and J by 7 bases, with 2 bases of the junction left unmatched. The CDR3 totals 13 residues. Germline CDR1 is WSHSY and CDR2 is SAAADI. Written as DNA, the CDR3 is TGCGCCAGCAGTGAGTCGGAGGGGGCTGGCTACACCTTC. It specifies CASSESEGAGYTF.

The rearrangement joins TRBV18 to TRBJ2-7, with a weak D call TRBD2 (5 bases). Trimming pared 3 bases from V and 0 bases from J, leaving 9 bases between. The CDR3 runs to 14 residues. CDR1 is KGHSH and CDR2 is LQKENI in the germline V gene. The CDR3 sequence: CASSPSGDSYEQYF. CDR3 sequence (DNA): TGTGCCAGCTCACCGAGCGGAGACTCCTACGAGCAGTACTTC.

The chain uses TRBV30 and TRBJ2-1; D possibly corresponds to TRBD1 (6 bases). The CDR3 totals 15 residues. V shed 0 bases and J shed 9 bases, with 18 bases lying between them. CDR1 and CDR2 from the germline V gene are GTSNPN and SVGIG (reference sequence). The CDR3 DNA is TGTGCCTGGAGTGTACTTACAGGGAGTATTCGTGAGCAGTTCTTC. Translated: CAWSVLTGSIREQFF.

The V and J genes are TRBV2 and TRBJ2-4; 7 nucleotides match TRBD1. The CDR3 contains 17 residues. V trimming: 4 bases; J trimming: 0 bases; junction bases outside the gene matches: 9. Germline-derived CDR1 and CDR2 are SNHLY and FYNNEI. CDR3 loop: CASSATGRWGAKNIQYF. CDR3 coding DNA: TGTGCCAGCAGTGCGACAGGGCGGTGGGGAGCCAAAAACATTCAGTACTTC.